This T cell receptor (beta chain) derives from a study of blood T cells in healthy people across ages. With a J-beta primer mix and a sample-barcoded 5' primer, a second PCR ran about 7 to 12 cycles. One entry per CDR3 protein results from TCRdb running MiXCR on the 5' RACE reads. The sample lists over 500,000 distinct CDR3 sequences, over 40% seen once, with roughly 14% in the top ten. CDR1 and CDR2 (germline): MGHRA, YSYEKL. The CDR3 runs to 14 residues. Comments on this clonotype: A clone one base away is much larger, so this may be a read error.

The receptor's source is an elderly woman in good health. The sequencing input was blood. The chain joins TRBV4-1 to TRBJ2-4; 8 bases agree with TRBD1. The assigned J gene may be wrong: the sequence end matches TRBJ2-7 better. In DNA form, the CDR3 reads TGCGCCAGCAGCCAAGAGACAGGGGCCTACGAGCAGTACTTC. Translation: CASSQETGAYEQYF.